One sample yielded the 11 T cell receptor beta chains listed below, sequenced in a study of T cells in Graves' hyperthyroidism and ophthalmopathy. Amplified regions were TCR beta CDR3 sequences from RNA transcripts. An initial round of RT-PCR targeting the TCR CDR3 relied on the HTBI primer set. TCRdb re-analysed the multiplex PCR reads in MiXCR, keeping a single row per CDR3 protein. The table lists 490,000 or so distinct CDR3 sequences, about 16% of them singletons. Sequencing input: blood. These receptors were taken from a woman in her twenties or thirties with Graves' ophthalmopathy.

This clonotype was seen many times. The chain uses TRBV4-1 and TRBJ2-7; D call uncertain. The CDR3 contains 15 residues. V lost 3 bases and J 5 bases, leaving 17 bases between the germline ends. The germline V gene encodes CDR1 MGHRA and CDR2 YSYEKL. CDR3 bases: TGCGCCAGCAGCCAGGGTATCCCCTTTGCGGACGAGCAGTACTTC. Translation gives CASSQGIPFADEQYF.

V and J are TRBV4-3 and TRBJ2-7, with 7 bases identical to TRBD2. This CDR3 spans 15 amino acids. Germline V gene lookup returns CDR1 LGHNA and CDR2 YSLEER. V shed 0 bases and J 5 bases; nucleotides not matched to a gene: 7. CDR3 nucleotide sequence: TGCGCCAGCAGCCAAGAGGGAGGGAGTGCTGACGAGCAGTACTTC. It codes for CASSQEGGSADEQYF.

There are many counts of this clonotype. At one end, the junction sequence differs from germline, possibly due to a read error. This chain connects TRBV5-1 to TRBJ2-5, with D hard to call. The CDR3 is 12 residues long. Germline V CDR1 and CDR2: SGHRS, YFSETQ. The CDR3 coding sequence is TGTGCCAGCAGTTTACTCGAAGAGACCCAGTACTTC. Translation: CASSLLEETQYF.

Concerning this clonotype: A single base separates this from a much larger clone, so it may be a read error. CDR3 in amino acids: CASLVGGTDTQYF. The CDR3 nucleotides are TGTGCCAGCCTTGTCGGGGGCACAGATACGCAGTATTTT. This chain uses TRBV5-6 with TRBJ2-3, with D tentatively TRBD2 (5 bases). V was pared by 7 bases and J by 1 base, with 10 bases between. The CDR3 sequence is 13 residues long. Germline lookup yields CDR1 SGHDT and CDR2 YYEEEE.

Ten or more counts support this clonotype. V and J are TRBV11-2 and TRBJ2-5; TRBD2 might be the D (6 bases). The V gene lost 1 base and the J gene lost 12 bases, with 15 bases spanning the gap. The CDR3 sequence is 13 residues long. CDR1 and CDR2 from the germline V gene are SGHAT and FQNNGV. The CDR3 protein is CASSLAHSGVKYF. CDR3 in DNA: TGTGCCAGCAGCTTAGCCCATAGCGGCGTCAAGTACTTC.

The chain employs TRBV25-1 and TRBJ2-1; 7 bases fit TRBD1. V was pared by 4 bases and J by 1 base, with 4 bases of the junction left unmatched. The length of the CDR3 is 15 residues. Germline values: CDR1 MGHDK, CDR2 SYGVNS. CDR3 in DNA: TGTGCCAGCAGTGGACAGGGTAGGTCCTACAATGAGCAGTTCTTC. Translating it yields CASSGQGRSYNEQFF.

The chain uses TRBV10-3 and TRBJ1-3, with 10 bases matching TRBD1. CDR1 is ENHRY, CDR2 SYGVKD, per germline. The CDR3 has 16 amino acids. Trimming took 10 bases from V and 0 from J; bases not matched to a gene: 9. The CDR3 here is CATERQGASSGNTIYF. The CDR3 bases are TGTGCCACCGAGAGACAGGGGGCATCCTCTGGAAACACCATATATTTT.

In this sample, this clonotype turned up many times. The V gene is TRBV24-1, the J gene TRBJ2-3; the D gene could be TRBD1 or TRBD2 (5 bases each). V lost 1 base, J lost 4 bases, and 11 bases lay in between. The CDR3 consists of 15 residues. The germline CDR1 and CDR2 sequences are KGHDR and SFDVKD. CDR3 residues: CATSDFSQDSDTQYF. The CDR3 DNA follows: TGTGCCACCAGTGATTTCTCACAGGACTCAGATACGCAGTATTTT.

This clonotype was picked up a small number of times. The genes are TRBV15 and TRBJ2-1; the D gene is possibly TRBD1 (6 bases). This CDR3 is 15 amino acids long. Trimming took off 3 bases at V and 9 bases at J, with 18 bases between the two ends. Per germline, CDR1 LNHNV and CDR2 YYDKDF (reference sequence). The CDR3 DNA follows: TGTGCCACCAGCAGGGAAGACAGGAGGCTCGCTGAGCAGTTCTTC. It yields the protein CATSREDRRLAEQFF.

The chain couples TRBV5-6 to TRBJ2-1; 9 bases align to TRBD2. Germline assignment: CDR1 SGHDT and CDR2 YYEEEE. V shed 6 bases, J shed 2 bases, and the junction held 6 bases outside the gene matches. CDR3 length: 15 amino acids. Written as DNA, the CDR3 is TGTGCCAGCATCCGACTAGCGGACCCCTACAATGAGCAGTTCTTC. Its translation is CASIRLADPYNEQFF.

A single count supports this clonotype. This chain joins TRBV7-9 and TRBJ2-7; the match to TRBD2 covers 10 bases. Unmatched junction bases numbered 13, after V lost 6 bases and J lost 2 bases. The CDR3 totals 17 residues. Germline V gene lookup returns CDR1 SEHNR and CDR2 FQNEAQ (reference sequence). The CDR3 region is CASRFGLAGEWAYEQYF. The DNA of the CDR3 is TGTGCCAGCAGATTTGGGCTAGCGGGAGAATGGGCCTACGAGCAGTACTTC.